This T cell receptor (beta chain) stems from a study of T cell responses to AZD1222 COVID-19 vaccine. Clones were read by immunoSEQ multiplex PCR, and TCRdb kept only the in-frame ones, dropping some. The sample includes 95,000 to 150,000 clones, around 92% of them seen just once. General study findings and limits: Dominant at 160-218 and 743-854, vaccine-associated CD4 TCRs also spanned spike.

A remark on this clone: Its antigen is unknown.

This CDR3 spans 12 amino acids. The germline V gene has CDR1 MNHEY and CDR2 SVGEGT. The ends were cut back, 3 bases at V and 5 bases at J, with 4 bases in the middle. The chain recombines TRBV6-2 or TRBV6-3 with TRBJ2-2; D is undetermined. The sample in question was peripheral blood, obtained on day 0 of AZD1222 vaccination. The clonotype originates from an adult in good health. In DNA form, the CDR3 reads TGTGCCAGCAGTTATCCAACCGGGGAGCTGTTTTTT. Translated, it gives CASSYPTGELFF.